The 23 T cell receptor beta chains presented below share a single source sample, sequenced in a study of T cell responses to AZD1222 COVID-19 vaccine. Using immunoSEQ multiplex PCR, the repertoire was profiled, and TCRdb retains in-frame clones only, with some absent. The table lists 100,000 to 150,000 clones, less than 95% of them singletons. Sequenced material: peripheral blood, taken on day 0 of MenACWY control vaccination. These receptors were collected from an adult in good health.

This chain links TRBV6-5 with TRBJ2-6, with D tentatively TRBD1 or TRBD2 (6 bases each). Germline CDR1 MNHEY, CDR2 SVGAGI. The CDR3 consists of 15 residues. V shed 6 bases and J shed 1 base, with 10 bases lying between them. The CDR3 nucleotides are TGTGCCAGCAGAAAAGGGGGGTCTGGGGCCAACGTCCTGACTTTC. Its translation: CASRKGGSGANVLTF.

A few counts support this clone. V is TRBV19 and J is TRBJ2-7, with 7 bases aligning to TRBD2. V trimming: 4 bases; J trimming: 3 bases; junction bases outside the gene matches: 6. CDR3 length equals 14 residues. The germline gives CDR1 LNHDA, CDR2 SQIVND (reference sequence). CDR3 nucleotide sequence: TGTGCCAGTAGTAGTCCGGGACTAAACTACGAGCAGTACTTC. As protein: CASSSPGLNYEQYF.

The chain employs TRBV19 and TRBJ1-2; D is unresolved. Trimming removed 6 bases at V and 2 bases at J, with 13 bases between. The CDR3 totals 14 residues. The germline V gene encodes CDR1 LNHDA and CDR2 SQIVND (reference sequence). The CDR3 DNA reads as TGTGCCAGTAGCCGGACCTCAAGCAACTATGGCTACACCTTC. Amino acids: CASSRTSSNYGYTF.

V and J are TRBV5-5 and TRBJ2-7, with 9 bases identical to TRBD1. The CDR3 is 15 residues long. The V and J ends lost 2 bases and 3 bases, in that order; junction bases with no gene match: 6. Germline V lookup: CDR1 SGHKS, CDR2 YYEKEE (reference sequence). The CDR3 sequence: CASSLSATGGYEQYV. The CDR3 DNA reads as TGTGCCAGCAGCTTATCAGCGACAGGGGGCTACGAGCAGTACGTC.

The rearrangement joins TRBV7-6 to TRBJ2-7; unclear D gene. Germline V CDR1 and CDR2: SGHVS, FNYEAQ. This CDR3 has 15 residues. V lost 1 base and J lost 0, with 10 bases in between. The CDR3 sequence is CASSLERGTSYEQYF. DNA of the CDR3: TGTGCCAGCAGCTTAGAGAGAGGAACCTCCTACGAGCAGTACTTC.

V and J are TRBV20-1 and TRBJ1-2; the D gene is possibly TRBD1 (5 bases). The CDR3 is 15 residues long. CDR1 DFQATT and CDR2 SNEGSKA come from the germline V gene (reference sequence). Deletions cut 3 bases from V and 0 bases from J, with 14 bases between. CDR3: CSASGNGGSNYGYTF. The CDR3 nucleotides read TGCAGTGCTAGTGGGAACGGGGGGTCTAACTATGGCTACACCTTC.

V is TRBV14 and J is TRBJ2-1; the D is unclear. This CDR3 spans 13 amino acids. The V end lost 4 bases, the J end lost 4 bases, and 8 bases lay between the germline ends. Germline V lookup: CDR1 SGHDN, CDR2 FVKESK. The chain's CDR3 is CASSPAQYNEQFF. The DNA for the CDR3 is TGTGCCAGCAGCCCGGCACAGTACAATGAGCAGTTCTTC.

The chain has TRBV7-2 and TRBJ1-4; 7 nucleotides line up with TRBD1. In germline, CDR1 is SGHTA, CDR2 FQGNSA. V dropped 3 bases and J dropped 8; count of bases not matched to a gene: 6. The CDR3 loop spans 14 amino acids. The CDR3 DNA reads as TGTGCCAGCAGCTTCAACAGGGGCAACGAAAAACTGTTTTTT. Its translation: CASSFNRGNEKLFF.

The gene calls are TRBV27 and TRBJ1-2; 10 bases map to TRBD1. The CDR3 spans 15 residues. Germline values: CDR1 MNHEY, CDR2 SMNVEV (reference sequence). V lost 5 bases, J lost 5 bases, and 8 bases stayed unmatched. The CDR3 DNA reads TGTGCCAGCAGTCCGACGGGACAGGGGTTTTATGGCTACACCTTC. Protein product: CASSPTGQGFYGYTF.

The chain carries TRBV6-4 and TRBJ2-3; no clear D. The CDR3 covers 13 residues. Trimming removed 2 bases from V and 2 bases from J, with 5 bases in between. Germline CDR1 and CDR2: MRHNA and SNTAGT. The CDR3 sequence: CASSDQVTDTQYF. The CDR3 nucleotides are TGTGCCAGCAGTGACCAGGTCACAGATACGCAGTATTTT.

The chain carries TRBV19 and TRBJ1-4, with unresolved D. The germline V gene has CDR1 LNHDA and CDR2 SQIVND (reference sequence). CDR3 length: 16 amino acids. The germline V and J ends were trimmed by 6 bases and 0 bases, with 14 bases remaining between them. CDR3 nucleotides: TGTGCCAGTAGATCCACCCCATCTGCAACTAATGAAAAACTGTTTTTT. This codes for CASRSTPSATNEKLFF.

CDR3 sequence (DNA): TGTGCCAGCAGCCTCCGGGGGGGATCGGGCGAGCAGTACTTC. The encoded protein is CASSLRGGSGEQYF. This rearrangement joins TRBV14 to TRBJ2-7; TRBD2 matches 8 bases. CDR1 and CDR2 (germline): SGHDN, FVKESK. The CDR3 runs to 14 residues. V lost 4 bases to trimming and J lost 6 bases; unmatched junction nucleotides: 8.

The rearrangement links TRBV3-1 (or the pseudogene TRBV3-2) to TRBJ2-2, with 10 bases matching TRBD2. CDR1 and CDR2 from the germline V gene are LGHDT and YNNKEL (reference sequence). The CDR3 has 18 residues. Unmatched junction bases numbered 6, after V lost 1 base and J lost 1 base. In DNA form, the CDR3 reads TGTGCCAGCAGCCAAGTAGTCGCTAGCGGGGGGAACACCGGGGAGCTGTTTTTT. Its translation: CASSQVVASGGNTGELFF.

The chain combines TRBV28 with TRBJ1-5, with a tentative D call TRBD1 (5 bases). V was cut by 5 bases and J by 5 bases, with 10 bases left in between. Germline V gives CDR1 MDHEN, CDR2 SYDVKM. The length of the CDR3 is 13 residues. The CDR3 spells CASSPLGDQPQHF. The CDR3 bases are TGTGCCAGCAGTCCCCTGGGGGATCAGCCCCAGCATTTT.

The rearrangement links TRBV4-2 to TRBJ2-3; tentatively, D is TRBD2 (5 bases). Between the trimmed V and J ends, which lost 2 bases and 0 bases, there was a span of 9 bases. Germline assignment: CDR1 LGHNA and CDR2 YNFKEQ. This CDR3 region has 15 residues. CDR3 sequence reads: CASSQPTGSTDTQYF. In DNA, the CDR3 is TGTGCCAGCAGCCAACCGACGGGAAGCACAGATACGCAGTATTTT.

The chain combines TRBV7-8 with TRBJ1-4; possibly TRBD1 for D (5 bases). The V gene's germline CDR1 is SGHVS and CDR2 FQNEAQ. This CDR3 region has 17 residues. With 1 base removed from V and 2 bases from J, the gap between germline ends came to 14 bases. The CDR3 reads CASSLEGVGWTNEKLFF. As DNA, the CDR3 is TGTGCCAGCAGCTTAGAAGGGGTGGGATGGACTAATGAAAAACTGTTTTTT.

The CDR3 DNA reads TGTGCCAGCAGTGATGAATTTCAGCCCCAGCATTTT. Its translation is CASSDEFQPQHF. This chain links TRBV12-3 or TRBV12-4 with TRBJ1-5, with unresolved D. This CDR3 contains 12 residues. The ends were cut back, 5 bases at V and 6 bases at J, with 8 bases in the middle.

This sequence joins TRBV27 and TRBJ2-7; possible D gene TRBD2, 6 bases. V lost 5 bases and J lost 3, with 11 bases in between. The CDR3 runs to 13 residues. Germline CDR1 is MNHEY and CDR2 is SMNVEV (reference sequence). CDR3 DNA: TGTGCCAGCAGTCCCGGGACTTACTACGAGCAGTACTTC. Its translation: CASSPGTYYEQYF.

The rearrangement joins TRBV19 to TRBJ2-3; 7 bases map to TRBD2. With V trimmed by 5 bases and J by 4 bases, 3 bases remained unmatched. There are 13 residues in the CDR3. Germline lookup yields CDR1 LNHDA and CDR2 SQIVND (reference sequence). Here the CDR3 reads CASSEGGPDTQYF. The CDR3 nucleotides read TGTGCCAGTAGTGAGGGAGGGCCAGATACGCAGTATTTT. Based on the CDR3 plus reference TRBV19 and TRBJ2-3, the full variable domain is DGGITQSPKYLFRKEGQNVTLSCEQNLNHDAMYWYRQDPGQGLRLIYYSQIVNDFQKGDIAEGYSVSREKKESFPLTVTSAQKNPTAFYLCASSEGGPDTQYFGPGTRLTVL.

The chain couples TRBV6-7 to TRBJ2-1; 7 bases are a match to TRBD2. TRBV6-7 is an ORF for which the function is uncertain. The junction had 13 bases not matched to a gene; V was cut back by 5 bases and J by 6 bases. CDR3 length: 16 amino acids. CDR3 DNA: TGTGCCAGCAGTCTCCTAAGGCGGGAGCTCCCCAATGAGCAGTTCTTC. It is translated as CASSLLRRELPNEQFF.

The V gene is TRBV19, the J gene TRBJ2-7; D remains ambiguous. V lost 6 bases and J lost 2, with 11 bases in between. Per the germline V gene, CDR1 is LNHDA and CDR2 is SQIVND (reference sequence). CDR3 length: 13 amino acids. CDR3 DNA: TGTGCCAGTAGCCCCCCGAACGCCTACGAGCAGTACTTC. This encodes CASSPPNAYEQYF.

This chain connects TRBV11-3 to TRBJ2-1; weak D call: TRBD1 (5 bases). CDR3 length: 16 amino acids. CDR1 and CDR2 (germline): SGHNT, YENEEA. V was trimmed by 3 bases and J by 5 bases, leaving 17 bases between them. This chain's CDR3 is CASSFFVLQVNNEQFF. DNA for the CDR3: TGTGCCAGCAGCTTTTTCGTACTACAGGTCAACAATGAGCAGTTCTTC. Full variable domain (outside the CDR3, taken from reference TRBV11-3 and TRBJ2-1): EAGVVQSPRYKIIEKKQPVAFWCNPISGHNTLYWYLQNLGQGPELLIRYENEEAVDDSQLPKDRFSAERLKGVDSTLKIQPAELGDSAVYLCASSFFVLQVNNEQFFGPGTRLTVL.

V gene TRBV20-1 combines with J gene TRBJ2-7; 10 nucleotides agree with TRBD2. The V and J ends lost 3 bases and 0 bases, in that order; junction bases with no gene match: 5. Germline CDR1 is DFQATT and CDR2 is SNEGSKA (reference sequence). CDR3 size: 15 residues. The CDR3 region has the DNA TGCAGTGCTAGTGGAGGACTAGCGGTCTCCTACGAGCAGTACTTC. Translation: CSASGGLAVSYEQYF.